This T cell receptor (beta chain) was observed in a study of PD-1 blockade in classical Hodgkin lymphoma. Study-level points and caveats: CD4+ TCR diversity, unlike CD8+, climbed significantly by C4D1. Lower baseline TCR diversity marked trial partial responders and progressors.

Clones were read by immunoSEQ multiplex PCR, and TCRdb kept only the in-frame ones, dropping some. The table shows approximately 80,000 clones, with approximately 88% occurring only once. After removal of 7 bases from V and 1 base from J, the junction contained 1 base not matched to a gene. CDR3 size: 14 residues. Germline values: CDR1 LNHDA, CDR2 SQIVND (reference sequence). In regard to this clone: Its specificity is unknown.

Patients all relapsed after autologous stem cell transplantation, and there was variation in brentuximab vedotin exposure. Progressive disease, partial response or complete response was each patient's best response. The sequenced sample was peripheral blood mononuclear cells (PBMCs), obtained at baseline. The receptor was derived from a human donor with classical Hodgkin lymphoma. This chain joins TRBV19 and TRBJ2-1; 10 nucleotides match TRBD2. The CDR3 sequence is CASKLAGSYNEQFF. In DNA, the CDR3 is TGTGCCAGTAAACTAGCGGGATCCTACAATGAGCAGTTCTTC.